This T cell receptor (beta chain) derives from a study of identical twins. Study results and caveats: Sequences that were beta out-of-frame showed weaker excess twin sharing.

A universal primer site was added by template switching, and unique molecular identifiers were carried by the cDNA. Each CDR3 protein gets one entry after TCRdb re-called the 5' RACE reads with MiXCR. The sample lists roughly 750,000 distinct CDR3 sequences, over 20% seen once, with around 4.4% in the top ten. The junction had 17 bases not matched to a gene; V was cut back by 1 base and J by 6 bases. Germline lookup yields CDR1 LGHNA and CDR2 YSLEER. The CDR3 has 20 residues. With respect to this clonotype: What it binds is not known.

A further study also used this sample, focusing on T cells expressing NK-cell markers. That report notes: It was from sorted CD3+CD56+NKG2C+, CD3+CD56+NKG2C- and CD3+CD56-NKG2C+ T cells that TCR beta repertoires came. Of eight sequenced donors, seven were HCMV-seropositive and one HCMV-seronegative.

The receptor comes from a woman between 18 and 29 years old in good health. V gene TRBV4-3 combines with J gene TRBJ2-3; 12 bases are shared with TRBD2. Sequenced input: PBMCs. CDR3 nucleotide sequence: TGCGCCAGCAGCCAAGGAATGGGGATACCGGCTAGCGGGAGGGCCGATACGCAGTATTTT. This sequence encodes CASSQGMGIPASGRADTQYF.